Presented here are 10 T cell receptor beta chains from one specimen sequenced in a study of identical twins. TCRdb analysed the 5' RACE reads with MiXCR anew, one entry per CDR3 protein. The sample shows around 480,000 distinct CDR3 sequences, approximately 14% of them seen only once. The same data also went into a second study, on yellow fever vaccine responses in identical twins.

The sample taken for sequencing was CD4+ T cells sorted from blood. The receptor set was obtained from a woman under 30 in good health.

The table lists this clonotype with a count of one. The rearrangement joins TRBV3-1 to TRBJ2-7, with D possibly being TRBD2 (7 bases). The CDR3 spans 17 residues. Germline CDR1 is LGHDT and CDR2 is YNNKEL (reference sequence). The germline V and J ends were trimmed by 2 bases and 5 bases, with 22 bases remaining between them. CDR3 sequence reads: CASSQRISGAGAHEQYF. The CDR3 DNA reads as TGTGCCAGCAGCCAAAGGATTTCGGGGGCGGGAGCTCACGAGCAGTACTTC.

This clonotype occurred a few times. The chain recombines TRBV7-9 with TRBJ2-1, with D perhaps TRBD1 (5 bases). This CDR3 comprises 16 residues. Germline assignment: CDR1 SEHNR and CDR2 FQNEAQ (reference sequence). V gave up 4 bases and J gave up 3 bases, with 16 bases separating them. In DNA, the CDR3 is TGTGCCAGCAGCTCGCACCAGGGTCAGGTCTACAATGAGCAGTTCTTC. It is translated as CASSSHQGQVYNEQFF.

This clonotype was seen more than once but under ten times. CDR3: CSVEAGRDTQYF. The CDR3 DNA sequence: TGCAGCGTTGAAGCCGGTCGGGATACGCAGTATTTT. The chain joins TRBV29-1 to TRBJ2-3; D is undetermined. Germline V gene data show CDR1 as SQVTM and CDR2 as ANQGSEA. The V end lost 1 base, the J end lost 6 bases, and 8 bases lay between the germline ends. The CDR3 is made up of 12 amino acids.

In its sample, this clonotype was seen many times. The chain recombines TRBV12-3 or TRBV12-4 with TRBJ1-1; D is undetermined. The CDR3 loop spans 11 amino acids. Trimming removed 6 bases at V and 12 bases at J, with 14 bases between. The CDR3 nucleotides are TGTGCCAGCAGGGGCATAGGCGAAACTTTCTTT. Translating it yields CASRGIGETFF.

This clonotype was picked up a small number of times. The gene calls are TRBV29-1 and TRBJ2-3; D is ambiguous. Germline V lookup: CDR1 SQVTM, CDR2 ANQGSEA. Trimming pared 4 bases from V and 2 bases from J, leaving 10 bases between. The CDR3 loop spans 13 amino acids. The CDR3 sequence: CSVGGFDTDTQYF. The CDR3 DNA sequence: TGCAGCGTTGGGGGTTTTGACACAGATACGCAGTATTTT.

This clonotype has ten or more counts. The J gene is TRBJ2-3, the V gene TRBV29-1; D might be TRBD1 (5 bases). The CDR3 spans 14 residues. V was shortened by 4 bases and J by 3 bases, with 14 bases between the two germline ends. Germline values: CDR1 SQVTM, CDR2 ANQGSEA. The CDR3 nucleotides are TGCAGCGTTGTAAGCTGGGGCCGAACAGATACGCAGTATTTT. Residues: CSVVSWGRTDTQYF.

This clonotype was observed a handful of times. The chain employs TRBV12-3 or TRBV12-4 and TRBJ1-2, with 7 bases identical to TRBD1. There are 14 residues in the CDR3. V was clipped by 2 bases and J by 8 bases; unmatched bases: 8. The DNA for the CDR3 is TGTGCCAGCAGTTTAAATTTCGAGGGGGCGGGCTACACCTTC. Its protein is CASSLNFEGAGYTF.

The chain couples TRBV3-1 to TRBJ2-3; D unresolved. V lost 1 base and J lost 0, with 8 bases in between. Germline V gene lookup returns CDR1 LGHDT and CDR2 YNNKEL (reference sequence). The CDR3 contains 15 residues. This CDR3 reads CASSQGPSSTDTQYF. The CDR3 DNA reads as TGTGCCAGCAGCCAAGGACCCTCGAGCACAGATACGCAGTATTTT.

The CDR3, as DNA: TGTGCCACCCAAGGGGTCATCCCCACAGATACGCAGTATTTT. Translation: CATQGVIPTDTQYF. The genes are TRBV30 and TRBJ2-3, with a possible D match to TRBD1 (5 bases). The germline V and J ends were trimmed by 8 bases and 2 bases, with 17 bases remaining between them. The CDR3 length is 14 residues. The germline V gene encodes CDR1 GTSNPN and CDR2 SVGIG (reference sequence).

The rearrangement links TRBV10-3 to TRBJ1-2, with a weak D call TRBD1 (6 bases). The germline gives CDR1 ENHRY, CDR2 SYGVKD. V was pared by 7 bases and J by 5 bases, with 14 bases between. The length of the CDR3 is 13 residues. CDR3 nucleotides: TGTGCCATCACCCCCACAACAGGGTATGGCTACACCTTC. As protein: CAITPTTGYGYTF.